The 27 T cell receptor beta chains reported below all come from one sample, sequenced in a study of cytomegalovirus exposure and HLA in healthy donors. Vbeta (60) and Jbeta (13) primers were used in the PCR. Clones were sequenced by immunoSEQ multiplex PCR, and TCRdb holds only the in-frame ones, with some missing. In the table there are some 65,000 clones, approximately 72% of which are singletons. Source material: PBMCs. These receptor sequences come from a woman aged 30 to 39 in good health and CMV-seronegative.

Of note for this clone: This likely reflects a read error, since a far larger clone is one base away. This sequence joins TRBV5-1 and TRBJ2-1; TRBD2 matches at 8 bases. CDR3 size: 15 residues. Germline V CDR1 and CDR2: SGHRS, YFSETQ. The CDR3 coding sequence is TGCTCCAGCACCCAGCGGGGGAGCTCCTACAATGAGCAGTTCTTC. This translates into CSSTQRGSSYNEQFF.

The chain is built from TRBV10-3 and TRBJ1-6; D may be TRBD1 (6 bases). The CDR3 has 16 residues. Per the germline V gene, CDR1 is ENHRY and CDR2 is SYGVKD. V was trimmed by 6 bases and J by 4 bases, leaving 16 bases between them. CDR3 DNA sequence: TGTGCCATCAGCCCCGGACAGACCGGGTATAATTCACCCCTCCACTTT. The encoded protein is CAISPGQTGYNSPLHF.

V usage is TRBV18 and J usage is TRBJ1-2; D may be TRBD1 (6 bases). The V and J ends lost 0 bases and 2 bases respectively, with 10 bases between them. The CDR3 is made up of 15 amino acids. Per germline, CDR1 KGHSH and CDR2 LQKENI. The CDR3 bases are TGTGCCAGCTCACCACCTAGTCAGGGGAACTATGGCTACACCTTC. It specifies CASSPPSQGNYGYTF. The complete variable domain, with remaining parts taken from reference TRBV18 and TRBJ1-2, reads NAGVMQNPRHLVRRRGQEARLRCSPMKGHSHVYWYRQLPEEGLKFMVYLQKENIIDESGMPKERFSAEFPKEGPSILRIQQVVRGDSAAYFCASSPPSQGNYGYTFGSGTRLTVV.

Comments on this clone: Other nucleotide sequences from this sample produce the same CDR3. The chain is built from TRBV6-5 and TRBJ1-5, with 7 bases fitting TRBD1. The germline V gene encodes CDR1 MNHEY and CDR2 SVGAGI. The CDR3 extends over 15 amino acids. Losses at the gene ends were 6 bases for V and 10 bases for J; bases not matched to a gene: 15. DNA of the CDR3: TGTGCCAGCAGCCAAACCCACAGGGGAGGTCAACCCCAGCATTTT. Protein: CASSQTHRGGQPQHF.

This rearrangement joins TRBV28 to TRBJ1-1; possible D gene TRBD1, 6 bases. Trimming removed 6 bases at V and 4 bases at J, with 15 bases between. This CDR3 comprises 14 residues. The germline V gene encodes CDR1 MDHEN and CDR2 SYDVKM. The CDR3 region has the DNA TGTGCCAGCAGGGAAGGGGGTTTAGTCACTGAAGCTTTCTTT. This codes for CASREGGLVTEAFF. Complete variable domain (other parts from reference TRBV28 and TRBJ1-1): DVKVTQSSRYLVKRTGEKVFLECVQDMDHENMFWYRQDPGLGLRLIYFSYDVKMKEKGDIPEGYSVSREKKERFSLILESASTNQTSMYLCASREGGLVTEAFFGQGTRLTVV.

The chain combines TRBV4-2 with TRBJ1-3; D unclear. The germline gives CDR1 LGHNA, CDR2 YNFKEQ. The CDR3 spans 14 residues. V lost 0 bases and J lost 11, with 14 bases in between. CDR3 sequence reads: CASSQEGSLEAIYF. CDR3 nucleotides: TGTGCCAGCAGCCAAGAGGGTAGTTTGGAGGCCATATATTTT.

This clone was seen more than once but under ten times. J is TRBJ1-5 and V is TRBV6-5; maybe TRBD1 (5 bases). The V gene lost 5 bases and the J gene lost 2 bases, with 7 bases spanning the gap. Germline assignment: CDR1 MNHEY and CDR2 SVGAGI. The CDR3 covers 13 residues. The CDR3 is CASSPTGNQPQHF. CDR3 DNA: TGTGCCAGCAGTCCGACAGGCAATCAGCCCCAGCATTTT.

J is TRBJ1-2 and V is TRBV5-1, with 8 bases matching TRBD1. The ends lost 6 bases at V and 5 bases at J; junction bases unmatched: 18. The germline gives CDR1 SGHRS, CDR2 YFSETQ. This CDR3 contains 17 residues. CDR3 coding DNA: TGCGCCAGCAATCCCGGTCATCGACAGGGGATCGATTATGGCTACACCTTC. Encoded protein: CASNPGHRQGIDYGYTF.

The V call is TRBV5-4, the J call TRBJ1-3; 8 bases fit TRBD1. The CDR3 contains 15 residues. The germline CDR1 and CDR2 sequences are SGHNT and YYREEE (reference sequence). With V trimmed by 2 bases and J by 2 bases, 3 bases remained unmatched. Here the CDR3 DNA reads TGTGCCAGCAGCTTCGACAGGGGCCCTGGAAACACCATATATTTT. As protein: CASSFDRGPGNTIYF.

This clone occurred a few times. The rearrangement links TRBV7-2 to TRBJ1-2; D call uncertain. Trimming stripped 1 base from V and 3 bases from J, with 6 bases between. This CDR3 is 13 amino acids long. Looked up from germline, CDR1 is SGHTA and CDR2 is FQGNSA. The CDR3 DNA sequence: TGTGCCAGCAGCTTAGAGCGACACTATGGCTACACCTTC. Translation: CASSLERHYGYTF.

V is TRBV7-3 and J is TRBJ2-3; 7 bases line up with TRBD1. The V gene's germline CDR1 is SGHTA and CDR2 FQGTGA. The CDR3 contains 13 residues. J gave up 10 bases and V 5 bases, and 9 bases lay outside the gene matches. CDR3 loop: CASSLADRDAQYF. CDR3 in DNA: TGTGCCAGCAGCCTCGCAGACAGGGATGCGCAGTATTTT.

This clone occurred once. The chain has TRBV6-4 and TRBJ2-7; 8 bases match TRBD1. Per the germline V gene, CDR1 is MRHNA and CDR2 is SNTAGT. The J segment lost 1 base and the V segment lost 3 bases, leaving 5 bases of the junction unmatched. This CDR3 contains 15 residues. The CDR3 region is CASSEGQGASYEQYF. The DNA of the CDR3 is TGTGCCAGCAGTGAAGGACAGGGTGCATCCTACGAGCAGTACTTC.

This clone turned up a few times. The chain carries TRBV5-1 and TRBJ1-2; D remains unclear. This CDR3 comprises 14 residues. The germline V gene encodes CDR1 SGHRS and CDR2 YFSETQ. The germline V and J ends were trimmed by 5 bases and 5 bases, with 16 bases remaining between them. CDR3 in amino acids: CASRDIRERYGYTF. The DNA of the CDR3 is TGCGCCAGCAGGGATATACGGGAACGGTATGGCTACACCTTC.

The sample holds a few counts of this clone. The J gene is TRBJ2-2, the V gene TRBV28, with D uncertain. This CDR3 has 14 residues. CDR1 and CDR2 (germline): MDHEN, SYDVKM. V was cut by 5 bases and J by 4 bases, with 11 bases left in between. This CDR3 is CASSPPEVTGELFF. The CDR3 DNA is TGTGCCAGCAGTCCTCCAGAGGTCACCGGGGAGCTGTTTTTT.

This chain uses TRBV5-4 with TRBJ2-7; a weak D match, TRBD2 (7 bases). The CDR3 has 17 residues. The ends were cut back, 3 bases at V and 2 bases at J, with 21 bases in the middle. The germline V gene has CDR1 SGHNT and CDR2 YYREEE (reference sequence). In DNA, the CDR3 is TGTGCCAGCAGCTCGGCGGGGGACAAATACCGACCCTACGAGCAGTACTTC. Encoded protein: CASSSAGDKYRPYEQYF.

This clone was recorded a few times. The chain uses TRBV7-6 and TRBJ1-1; maybe TRBD1 (6 bases). Germline CDR1 and CDR2: SGHVS and FNYEAQ. Trimming took 8 bases from V and 2 from J, leaving 15 bases between them. CDR3 size: 14 residues. CDR3 in DNA: TGTGCCAGCTGGGACCGGGACATTAACACTGAAGCTTTCTTT. Amino acids: CASWDRDINTEAFF.

V gene TRBV7-2 combines with J gene TRBJ2-7; maybe TRBD2 (7 bases). Trimming took off 5 bases at V and 0 bases at J, with 14 bases between the two ends. The germline V gene encodes CDR1 SGHTA and CDR2 FQGNSA. The CDR3 is 15 residues long. As DNA, the CDR3 is TGTGCCAGCAGCCGAGGGGGGGTTAGCTCCTACGAGCAGTACTTC. Its protein product is CASSRGGVSSYEQYF.

The rearrangement uses TRBV5-1 and TRBJ2-7; 11 positions agree with TRBD2. The germline gives CDR1 SGHRS, CDR2 YFSETQ. The CDR3 spans 17 residues. V dropped 4 bases and J dropped 1; count of bases not matched to a gene: 10. The CDR3: CASSLPSGGTLSYEQYF. The CDR3 DNA reads as TGCGCCAGCAGCCTACCTAGCGGGGGGACGCTATCCTACGAGCAGTACTTC. The full variable domain, its missing parts supplied by reference TRBV5-1 and TRBJ2-7, is KAGVTQTPRYLIKTRGQQVTLSCSPISGHRSVSWYQQTPGQGLQFLFEYFSETQRNKGNFPGRFSGRQFSNSRSEMNVSTLELGDSALYLCASSLPSGGTLSYEQYFGPGTRLTVT.

The chain joins TRBV29-1 to TRBJ2-3, with 11 bases fitting TRBD2. Germline CDR1 is SQVTM and CDR2 is ANQGSEA. This CDR3 comprises 14 residues. The V segment lost 0 bases and the J segment 5 bases; nucleotides outside the gene matches: 1. The CDR3 sequence: CSVEDGLAGDTQYF. The CDR3 DNA reads TGCAGCGTTGAAGACGGACTAGCGGGAGATACGCAGTATTTT.

This clone came up a few times. V usage is TRBV14 and J usage is TRBJ1-2; D unclear. The CDR3 is 14 amino acids. Looked up from germline, CDR1 is SGHDN and CDR2 is FVKESK. Trimming pared 4 bases from V and 3 bases from J, leaving 12 bases between. CDR3 bases: TGTGCCAGCAGCCTCGAAGAGGAGGACTATGGCTACACCTTC. This encodes CASSLEEEDYGYTF.

In this sample, this clone turned up a few times. V gene TRBV29-1 combines with J gene TRBJ1-1; 9 nucleotides line up with TRBD1. Germline V CDR1 and CDR2: SQVTM, ANQGSEA. This CDR3 comprises 14 residues. Unmatched junction bases numbered 7, after V lost 5 bases and J lost 3 bases. DNA of the CDR3: TGCAGCGTTCAAACTACAGGGGGCCACACTGAAGCTTTCTTT. It codes for CSVQTTGGHTEAFF.

V usage is TRBV7-9 and J usage is TRBJ2-3, with 9 positions matching TRBD1. V shed 5 bases and J 5 bases; nucleotides not matched to a gene: 8. The germline V gene has CDR1 SEHNR and CDR2 FQNEAQ (reference sequence). The CDR3 is 15 residues long. This CDR3 reads CASSRGQGIVDTQYF. The CDR3 DNA is TGTGCCAGCAGCCGAGGACAGGGGATCGTAGATACGCAGTATTTT.

V and J are TRBV29-1 and TRBJ1-1; D is perhaps TRBD1 (6 bases). CDR1 and CDR2 (germline): SQVTM, ANQGSEA. Trimming shortened V by 6 bases and J by 0 bases, and 14 bases separated the two germline ends. The CDR3 spans 14 residues. The CDR3 spells CSVHPQGLNTEAFF. The CDR3 nucleotides read TGCAGCGTCCATCCACAGGGTTTGAACACTGAAGCTTTCTTT.

The V and J genes are TRBV19 and TRBJ1-5, with D possibly TRBD1 on 6 matching bases. The V end was cut by 5 bases, the J end by 3 bases, with 14 bases between. Germline assignment: CDR1 LNHDA and CDR2 SQIVND (reference sequence). The CDR3 is 15 residues long. Here the CDR3 DNA reads TGTGCCAGTAGTCGTCAGGACAGCCCCAATCAGCCCCAGCATTTT. Its translation is CASSRQDSPNQPQHF. Full variable domain (missing parts from reference TRBV19 and TRBJ1-5): DGGITQSPKYLFRKEGQNVTLSCEQNLNHDAMYWYRQDPGQGLRLIYYSQIVNDFQKGDIAEGYSVSREKKESFPLTVTSAQKNPTAFYLCASSRQDSPNQPQHFGDGTRLSIL.

V usage is TRBV7-3 and J usage is TRBJ2-4; D is possibly TRBD2 (6 bases). The ends were cut back, 7 bases at V and 7 bases at J, with 17 bases in the middle. The CDR3 has 14 residues. Germline CDR1 is SGHTA and CDR2 is FQGTGA. The CDR3 nucleotides read TGTGCCAGCACCCCCACGGGGGAGAGCAACATTCAGTACTTC. Protein product: CASTPTGESNIQYF. The full variable domain, in which reference TRBV7-3 and TRBJ2-4 provide the parts outside the CDR3, is GAGVSQTPSNKVTEKGKYVELRCDPISGHTALYWYRQSLGQGPEFLIYFQGTGAADDSGLPNDRFFAVRPEGSVSTLKIQRTERGDSAVYLCASTPTGESNIQYFGAGTRLSVL.

J is TRBJ2-3 and V is TRBV11-1; 16 positions agree with TRBD2. This CDR3 has 18 amino acids. V lost 5 bases to trimming and J lost 4 bases; unmatched junction nucleotides: 9. Germline V CDR1 and CDR2: SGHAT, FQDESV (reference sequence). The CDR3 bases are TGTGCCAGCAGCCCAGGGACTAGCGGGGGGGCTAGGGCAGATACGCAGTATTTT. Its translation is CASSPGTSGGARADTQYF.

The genes are TRBV6-1 and TRBJ2-6; no reliable D call. Deletions cut 6 bases from V and 2 bases from J, with 5 bases between. From germline, CDR1 is MNHNS and CDR2 SASEGT. This CDR3 contains 13 residues. CDR3: CASRAAGANVLTF. For the CDR3, the DNA is TGTGCCAGCAGGGCCGCTGGGGCCAACGTCCTGACTTTC.